The subject of this entry is one TCR beta chain. Its specificity is unknown. The sample comes from a study of OX40 agonist ivuxolimab in advanced cancers. Overall study context: From roughly 20 to 90 years was the age range, with a mean of about 56 years, and approximately 84% were male. 40% to 50% of patients had received prior checkpoint inhibitor therapy. The study, taken as a whole, reports: In the 0.1-3.0 mg/kg groups, partial responders showed among the lowest expansion.

Assay: immunoSEQ multiplex PCR; the TCRdb copy retains only in-frame clones and omits some. Of tens of thousands of clones listed, 65% to 85% are singletons. The CDR3 extends over 15 amino acids. Germline V gene data show CDR1 as SGHAT and CDR2 as FQNNGV. The germline V and J ends were trimmed by 0 bases and 3 bases, with 11 bases remaining between them. The chain is built from TRBV11-2 and TRBJ1-2; perhaps TRBD1 as D (5 bases). The sample in question was CD4+ or CD8+ T cells sorted from blood, obtained in a trial of the OX40 agonist ivuxolimab. This TCR was recovered from an adult with an advanced solid tumor such as melanoma, head and neck, liver or kidney cancer. This CDR3 is CASSLEGRVDYGYTF. Written as DNA, the CDR3 is TGTGCCAGCAGCTTAGAGGGCAGGGTAGACTATGGCTACACCTTC.